The following is a T cell receptor (beta chain) sequence with its context. The data were obtained in a study of T cells in tuberculosis. Across the whole study: The T cells targeted glucose monomycolate, a mycobacterial lipid, via CD1B. The study, taken as a whole, reports: Some low-affinity tetramer-binding T cells may be absent from this sample.

Germline CDR1 reads LNHDA; CDR2 reads SQIVND (reference sequence). V dropped 9 bases and J dropped 6; count of bases not matched to a gene: 11. The CDR3 runs to 15 residues. The protocol was immunoSEQ multiplex PCR, while the TCRdb copy is restricted to in-frame clones and leaves out a portion. The data hold tens of thousands of clones, with about nine tenths observed a single time. Thawed, overnight-rested PBMC were stained with GMM-loaded CD1B tetramer, viability dye and anti-CD3, then sorted. C32 glucose monomycolate from Rhodococcus equi was loaded onto the CD1B tetramers. Before cryopreservation, the sorted PBMC lost their CD14-expressing monocytes. Tetramer-negative cells, some 100,000 per donor, were also sorted.

The specimen sequenced was CD1b-GMM tetramer-negative cells sorted from PBMCs. V is TRBV19 and J is TRBJ1-4, with 9 bases matching TRBD1. This TCR derives from an adult woman with latent tuberculosis. The CDR3: CASTPGTGLYEKLFF. The CDR3 DNA sequence: TGTGCCAGCACCCCCGGGACAGGGTTGTATGAAAAACTGTTTTTT. The full variable domain, in which reference TRBV19 and TRBJ1-4 provide the parts outside the CDR3, is DGGITQSPKYLFRKEGQNVTLSCEQNLNHDAMYWYRQDPGQGLRLIYYSQIVNDFQKGDIAEGYSVSREKKESFPLTVTSAQKNPTAFYLCASTPGTGLYEKLFFGSGTQLSVL.